The 18 T cell receptor beta chains below all came from one sample that was sequenced in a study of T-cell reconstitution after alpha-beta-depleted transplantation in children. It was with unique molecular identifiers that the TCRbeta library was prepared. TCRdb reanalysed the PCR reads using MiXCR and keeps one entry per CDR3 protein. The table lists around 200,000 distinct CDR3 sequences, approximately 11% of them singletons. Here the sequenced sample was PBMCs, taken before TCRalphabeta/CD19-depleted stem cell transplant. The origin of the receptors is a child under three years old with acute myeloid leukemia, due to receive a stem cell transplant.

This clonotype appeared once. The chain couples TRBV10-3 to TRBJ2-1; the D gene is possibly TRBD2 (6 bases). The ends were cut back, 11 bases at V and 10 bases at J, with 21 bases in the middle. The CDR3 is 13 residues long. Germline assignment: CDR1 ENHRY and CDR2 SYGVKD. The DNA for the CDR3 is TGTGCCTTCGGGGGACCTGTGGGGAACGAGCAGTTCTTC. Translating it yields CAFGGPVGNEQFF.

To note about this clonotype: A much larger clone lies one base from this, so it may be a read error. V gene TRBV5-1 combines with J gene TRBJ2-1; D is undetermined. In germline, CDR1 is SGHRS, CDR2 YFSETQ. This CDR3 is 16 amino acids long. The CDR3 is CVSSLAYGGIYNEQFF. The CDR3, as DNA: TGCGTCAGCAGCTTGGCCTACGGTGGAATTTACAATGAGCAGTTCTTC.

This clonotype was found many times. The chain links TRBV29-1 to TRBJ2-5; D ambiguous. The germline V and J ends were trimmed by 2 bases and 5 bases, with 15 bases remaining between them. The CDR3 sequence is 14 residues long. Germline-derived CDR1 and CDR2 are SQVTM and ANQGSEA. This CDR3 reads CSVESPGLRETQYF. The CDR3 nucleotides are TGCAGCGTTGAAAGCCCTGGCCTCCGGGAGACCCAGTACTTC.

There are many counts of this clonotype. This rearrangement joins TRBV27 to TRBJ1-6; maybe TRBD1 (5 bases). This CDR3 spans 13 amino acids. V lost 3 bases, J lost 10 bases, and 10 bases lay in between. CDR1 and CDR2 (germline): MNHEY, SMNVEV (reference sequence). The DNA for the CDR3 is TGTGCCAGCAGTTTCAGAGGGGCATCACCCCTCCACTTT. Translating it yields CASSFRGASPLHF.

This clonotype was counted at least ten times. V usage is TRBV5-1 and J usage is TRBJ2-1, with TRBD2 matching 11 bases. The germline V gene encodes CDR1 SGHRS and CDR2 YFSETQ. J lost 5 bases, V lost 5 bases, and 3 bases had no gene match. This CDR3 region has 14 residues. CDR3 coding DNA: TGCGCCAGCAGAATACTAGCGGGGGACAATGAGCAGTTCTTC. It is translated as CASRILAGDNEQFF.

This clonotype was seen many times. V usage is TRBV14 and J usage is TRBJ2-1, with D unclear. Per the germline V gene, CDR1 is SGHDN and CDR2 is FVKESK. Trimming left V 0 bases short and J 13 bases short, with 13 bases between. The CDR3 extends over 13 amino acids. The CDR3 protein is CASSQDLTLAQFF. The CDR3 DNA reads as TGTGCCAGCAGCCAAGATCTTACCTTAGCTCAGTTCTTC. The variable domain in full, with the rest retrieved from reference TRBV14 and TRBJ2-1, is EAGVTQFPSHSVIEKGQTVTLRCDPISGHDNLYWYRRVMGKEIKFLLHFVKESKQDESGMPNNRFLAERTGGTYSTLKVQPAELEDSGVYFCASSQDLTLAQFFGPGTRLTVL.

This clonotype was counted at least ten times. This rearrangement joins TRBV18 to TRBJ1-2; D may be TRBD1 (5 bases). The CDR3 length is 12 residues. CDR1 and CDR2 (germline): KGHSH, LQKENI. Trimming shortened V by 2 bases and J by 6 bases, and 7 bases separated the two germline ends. The CDR3 is CASSPTGHGYTF. The CDR3, as DNA: TGTGCCAGCTCACCAACAGGCCATGGCTACACCTTC.

This clonotype was counted many times. The chain combines TRBV11-2 with TRBJ1-2; 7 nucleotides match TRBD1. Germline assignment: CDR1 SGHAT and CDR2 FQNNGV. V gave up 3 bases and J gave up 4 bases; unmatched junction bases: 5. CDR3 length: 14 amino acids. In DNA, the CDR3 is TGTGCCAGCAGCTTCACAGGGGCCGTCTATGGCTACACCTTC. Translated: CASSFTGAVYGYTF.

In this sample, this clonotype turned up many times. The chain couples TRBV3-1 to TRBJ1-3, with 7 bases that match TRBD1. Germline lookup yields CDR1 LGHDT and CDR2 YNNKEL (reference sequence). The CDR3 covers 16 residues. V gave up 2 bases and J gave up 0 bases; unmatched junction bases: 4. The CDR3 bases are TGTGCCAGCAGCCAACAGACAGGGCTCTCTGGAAACACCATATATTTT. Protein product: CASSQQTGLSGNTIYF.

The table lists this clonotype with many counts. J is TRBJ2-2 and V is TRBV6-2 or TRBV6-3; D is perhaps TRBD1 (6 bases). CDR3 length: 15 residues. Trimming took 7 bases from V and 3 from J, leaving 15 bases between them. Germline V CDR1 and CDR2: MNHEY, SVGEGT. In nucleotides, the CDR3 is TGTGCCAGCACTAGAGGGGGAATCGACACCGGGGAGCTGTTTTTT. Its translation is CASTRGGIDTGELFF.

This clonotype was counted many times. The rearrangement links TRBV20-1 to TRBJ1-1; possible D gene TRBD1, 5 bases. The germline gives CDR1 DFQATT, CDR2 SNEGSKA (reference sequence). The V end was cut by 0 bases, the J end by 0 bases, with 11 bases between. This CDR3 is built from 15 residues. In nucleotides, the CDR3 is TGCAGTGCTAGAGAGGGGCACAGGATGAACACTGAAGCTTTCTTT. Translating gives CSAREGHRMNTEAFF.

The chain is built from TRBV20-1 and TRBJ2-7; D might be TRBD1 or TRBD2, each matching 6 bases. In germline, CDR1 is DFQATT, CDR2 SNEGSKA (reference sequence). The CDR3 consists of 15 residues. The CDR3 spells CSAGGAGGRSYEQYF. DNA of the CDR3: TGCAGCGCGGGCGGGGCTGGGGGCCGCTCCTACGAGCAGTACTTC.

This clonotype was seen only a few times. The rearrangement joins TRBV2 to TRBJ1-5; D not certain. CDR3 length equals 14 residues. V was cut by 8 bases and J by 0 bases, with 11 bases left in between. Germline CDR1 reads SNHLY; CDR2 reads FYNNEI. Here the CDR3 reads CASSSANSNQPQHF. The CDR3, as DNA: TGTGCCAGCTCTTCGGCCAATAGCAATCAGCCCCAGCATTTT.

This clonotype has a count of ten or more. The rearrangement links TRBV29-1 to TRBJ1-2; D not resolved. Per the germline V gene, CDR1 is SQVTM and CDR2 is ANQGSEA. CDR3 length: 14 residues. V lost 3 bases to trimming and J lost 6 bases, with 17 bases between them. The CDR3 nucleotides are TGCAGCGTTGATAACCGAGGTCATGGGGATGGCTACACCTTC. Protein: CSVDNRGHGDGYTF.

In this sample, this clonotype turned up many times. The V and J genes are TRBV5-1 and TRBJ2-2; weak D call: TRBD1 (5 bases). Per germline, CDR1 SGHRS and CDR2 YFSETQ. The V gene lost 0 bases and the J gene lost 7 bases, with 19 bases spanning the gap. This CDR3 spans 17 amino acids. CDR3 sequence (DNA): TGCGCCAGCAGCTTGGGTACAGGCTCGCTTTCAAGCGGGGAGCTGTTTTTT. This translates into CASSLGTGSLSSGELFF. The complete variable domain, with remaining parts taken from reference TRBV5-1 and TRBJ2-2, reads KAGVTQTPRYLIKTRGQQVTLSCSPISGHRSVSWYQQTPGQGLQFLFEYFSETQRNKGNFPGRFSGRQFSNSRSEMNVSTLELGDSALYLCASSLGTGSLSSGELFFGEGSRLTVL.

This clonotype appeared many times. Sequence at one end of the junction differs from germline and may be a read error. The V and J genes are TRBV5-1 and TRBJ1-1; TRBD1 might be the D (5 bases). Germline values: CDR1 SGHRS, CDR2 YFSETQ. The CDR3 is made up of 13 amino acids. The CDR3 sequence: CASSLGRNTEAFF. The CDR3 DNA follows: TGTGCCAGCAGTTTGGGACGGAACACTGAAGCTTTCTTT. Full variable domain (outside the CDR3, taken from reference TRBV5-1 and TRBJ1-1): KAGVTQTPRYLIKTRGQQVTLSCSPISGHRSVSWYQQTPGQGLQFLFEYFSETQRNKGNFPGRFSGRQFSNSRSEMNVSTLELGDSALYLCASSLGRNTEAFFGQGTRLTVV.

This clonotype came up many times. The chain recombines TRBV21-1 with TRBJ2-7. TRBV21-1 is an annotated pseudogene. The CDR3 spans 15 residues. The CDR3 is CASSLLTRVLYEQYF. In nucleotides, the CDR3 is TGTGCCAGCAGCCTTCTGACGCGAGTTCTCTACGAGCAGTACTTC.

The chain joins TRBV27 to TRBJ2-1, with D maybe TRBD1 (5 bases). The V and J ends lost 6 bases and 7 bases respectively, with 22 bases between them. Germline V lookup: CDR1 MNHEY, CDR2 SMNVEV (reference sequence). The CDR3 has 16 residues. Written as DNA, the CDR3 is TGTGCCAGCAGCTACGCGCTTACAGGTGACCCAAATGAGCAGTTCTTC. Amino acid sequence: CASSYALTGDPNEQFF.